This T cell receptor (beta chain) was captured in a study of post-analysis software for immune sequencing data. Study information: Progressive-relapsing, secondary progressive and relapsing-remitting multiple sclerosis were among the disease courses included.

Study observations and caveats: Samples prepared in the same batch strongly co-clustered by F measure. There were five or six TRBV segments more frequent in patients than controls, and TRBV5-6, TRBV5-1 and TRBV20-1 were among them. Multiple sclerosis was associated with a significant reduction in normalized Chao1 diversity relative to controls.

The CDR3 extends over 16 amino acids. Deletions cut 2 bases from V and 2 bases from J, with 13 bases between. Germline V lookup: CDR1 SGHTA, CDR2 FQGNSA. Note on this clonotype: The antigen is unknown.

cDNA libraries for TCR beta contained unique molecular identifiers. Using its own MiXCR run on the PCR reads, TCRdb lists one record per CDR3 protein. The sample contains 600,000 to 750,000 distinct CDR3 sequences, around 64% of which appear only once. The sample was blood. The sequence was collected from a girl aged 2-9 years with multiple sclerosis. V gene TRBV7-2 combines with J gene TRBJ1-5, with D perhaps matching TRBD1 (6 bases). CDR3 nucleotide sequence: TGTGCCAGCAGCTTATCGGGGGCCTTGGGCAATCAGCCCCAGCATTTT. Translation gives CASSLSGALGNQPQHF. Using reference TRBV7-2 and TRBJ1-5 for the parts outside the CDR3, the full variable domain is GAGVSQSPSNKVTEKGKDVELRCDPISGHTALYWYRQSLGQGLEFLIYFQGNSAPDKSGLPSDRFSAERTGGSVSTLTIQRTQQEDSAVYLCASSLSGALGNQPQHFGDGTRLSIL.